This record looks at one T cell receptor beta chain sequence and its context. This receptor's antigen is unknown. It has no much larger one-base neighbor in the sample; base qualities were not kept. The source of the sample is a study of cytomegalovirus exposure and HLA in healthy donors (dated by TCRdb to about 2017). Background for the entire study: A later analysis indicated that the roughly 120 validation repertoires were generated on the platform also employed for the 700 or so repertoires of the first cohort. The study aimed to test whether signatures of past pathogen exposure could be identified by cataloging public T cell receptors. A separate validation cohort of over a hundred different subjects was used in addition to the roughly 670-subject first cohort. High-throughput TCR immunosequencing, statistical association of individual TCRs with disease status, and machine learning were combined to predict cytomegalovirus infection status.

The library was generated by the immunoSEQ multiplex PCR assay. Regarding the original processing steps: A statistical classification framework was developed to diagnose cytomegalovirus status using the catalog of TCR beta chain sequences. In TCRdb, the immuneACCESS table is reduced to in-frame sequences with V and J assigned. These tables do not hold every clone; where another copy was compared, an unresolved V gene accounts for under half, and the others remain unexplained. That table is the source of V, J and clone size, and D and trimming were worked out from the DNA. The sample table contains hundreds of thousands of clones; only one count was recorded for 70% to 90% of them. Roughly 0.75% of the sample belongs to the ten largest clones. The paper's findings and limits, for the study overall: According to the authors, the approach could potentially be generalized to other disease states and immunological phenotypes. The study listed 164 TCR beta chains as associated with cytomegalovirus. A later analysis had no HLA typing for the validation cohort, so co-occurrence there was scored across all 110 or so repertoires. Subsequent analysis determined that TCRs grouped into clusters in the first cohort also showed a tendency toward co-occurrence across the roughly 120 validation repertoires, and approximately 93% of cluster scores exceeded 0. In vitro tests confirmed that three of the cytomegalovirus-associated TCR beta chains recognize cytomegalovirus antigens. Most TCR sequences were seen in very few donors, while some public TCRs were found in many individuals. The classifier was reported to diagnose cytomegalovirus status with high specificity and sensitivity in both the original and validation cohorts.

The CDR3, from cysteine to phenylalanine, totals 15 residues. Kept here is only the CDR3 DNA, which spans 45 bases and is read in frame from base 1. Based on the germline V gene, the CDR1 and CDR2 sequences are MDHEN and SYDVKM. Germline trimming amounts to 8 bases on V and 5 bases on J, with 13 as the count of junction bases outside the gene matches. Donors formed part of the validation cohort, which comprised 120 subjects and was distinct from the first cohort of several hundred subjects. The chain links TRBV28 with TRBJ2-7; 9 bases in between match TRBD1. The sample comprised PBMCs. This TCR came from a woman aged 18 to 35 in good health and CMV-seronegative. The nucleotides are TGTGCCAGCGCCCGCCTGACAGGGGGATGGAACGAGCAGTACTTC. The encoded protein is CASARLTGGWNEQYF.